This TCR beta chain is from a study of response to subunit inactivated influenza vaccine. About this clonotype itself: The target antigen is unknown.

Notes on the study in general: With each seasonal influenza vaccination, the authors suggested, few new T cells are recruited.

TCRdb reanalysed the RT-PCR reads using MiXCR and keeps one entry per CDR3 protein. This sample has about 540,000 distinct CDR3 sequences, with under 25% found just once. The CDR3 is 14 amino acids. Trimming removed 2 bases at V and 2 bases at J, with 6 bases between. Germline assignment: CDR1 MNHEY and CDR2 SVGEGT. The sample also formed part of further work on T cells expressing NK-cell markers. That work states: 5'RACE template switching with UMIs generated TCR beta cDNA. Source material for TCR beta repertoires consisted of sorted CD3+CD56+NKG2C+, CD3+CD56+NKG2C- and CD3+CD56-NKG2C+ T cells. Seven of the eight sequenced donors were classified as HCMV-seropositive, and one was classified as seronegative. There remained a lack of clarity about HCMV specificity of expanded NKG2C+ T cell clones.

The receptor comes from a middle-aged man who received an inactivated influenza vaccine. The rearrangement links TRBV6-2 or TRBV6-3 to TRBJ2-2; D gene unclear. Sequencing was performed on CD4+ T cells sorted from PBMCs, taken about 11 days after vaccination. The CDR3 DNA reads TGTGCCAGCAGTTACAACGATAACACCGGGGAGCTGTTTTTT. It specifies CASSYNDNTGELFF.